The sequence of this TCR beta chain was determined in a study of blood T cell repertoires in COVID-19. At the level of the study: Some COVID-19 samples were acute and others convalescent; all came from the United States, Italy and Spain. PBMCs, B-cell-depleted T cells, or T cells provided the cDNA or gDNA that made up the material.

Source study methods: Nucleated cell counts were estimated from reference gene primer amplification. This table comes from immunoSEQ multiplex PCR, and its TCRdb copy is limited to in-frame clones, with some not included. V, J and clone size are taken as reported in that table, and D and trimming were inferred from the DNA itself. Seen here are some 300,000 clones, about 88% observed once, and the top ten hold over 1%. The sequence came from an older man with acute or convalescent COVID-19. The sample consisted of peripheral blood.

CDR3 bases: TGTGCCAGCAGCCGCATGGGGGCGTCTGGAGAGACCCAGTACTTC. Encoded protein: CASSRMGASGETQYF. J is TRBJ2-5 and V is TRBV6-5; maybe TRBD1 (6 bases). V shed 6 bases and J shed 4 bases, with 18 bases lying between them. CDR3 length: 15 residues. CDR1 and CDR2 from the germline V gene are MNHEY and SVGAGI.